The 16 T cell receptor beta chains given below trace back to one sample, sequenced in a study of blood T cell repertoires in COVID-19. Data came from immunoSEQ multiplex PCR; TCRdb stores just in-frame clones and leaves some out. This sample has around 270,000 clones, with about 85% found just once. Sequencing input: peripheral blood. Receptors originate from a man between 60 and 75 years old with acute or convalescent COVID-19.

The V call is TRBV19, the J call TRBJ1-2, with no clear D. V lost 6 bases, J lost 0 bases, and 11 bases lay in between. Germline V lookup: CDR1 LNHDA, CDR2 SQIVND (reference sequence). This CDR3 is built from 14 residues. CDR3 DNA: TGTGCCAGTAGGGAGGGCCCAGCTAACTATGGCTACACCTTC. Translated: CASREGPANYGYTF.

This clone was seen a single time. The chain recombines TRBV4-2 with TRBJ2-7, with D unclear. CDR1 and CDR2 (germline): LGHNA, YNFKEQ. This CDR3 has 17 amino acids. Trimming stripped 0 bases from V and 0 bases from J, with 15 bases between. The CDR3 DNA follows: TGTGCCAGCAGCCAAGAGTTAGACATATACCGCTCCTACGAGCAGTACTTC. It encodes CASSQELDIYRSYEQYF.

This chain links TRBV27 with TRBJ1-5, with 10 bases identical to TRBD1. Germline V gives CDR1 MNHEY, CDR2 SMNVEV (reference sequence). The length of the CDR3 is 15 residues. With 8 bases clipped from V and 6 bases from J, the junction kept 10 bases outside the gene matches. The CDR3 DNA is TGTGCCAGCCGTGCGGCGGGACAGGGGAGTCAGCCCCAGCATTTT. Its protein is CASRAAGQGSQPQHF.

The rearrangement links TRBV5-1 to TRBJ1-1, with a weak D call TRBD1 (5 bases). Germline CDR1 is SGHRS and CDR2 is YFSETQ. The CDR3 length is 14 residues. V dropped 1 base and J dropped 0 bases, with 7 bases sitting between them. This CDR3 reads CASSLRQMNTEAFF. CDR3 nucleotide sequence: TGCGCCAGCAGCTTGCGACAGATGAACACTGAAGCTTTCTTT. Full variable domain (outside the CDR3, taken from reference TRBV5-1 and TRBJ1-1): KAGVTQTPRYLIKTRGQQVTLSCSPISGHRSVSWYQQTPGQGLQFLFEYFSETQRNKGNFPGRFSGRQFSNSRSEMNVSTLELGDSALYLCASSLRQMNTEAFFGQGTRLTVV.

This clone was detected only once. The V call is TRBV4-2, the J call TRBJ2-7; TRBD2 agrees at 12 bases. Germline V gene data show CDR1 as LGHNA and CDR2 as YNFKEQ. V was clipped by 1 base and J by 5 bases; unmatched bases: 9. The CDR3 spans 17 residues. The CDR3 sequence: CASSQGFWTSGNHEQYF. In DNA form, the CDR3 reads TGTGCCAGCAGCCAAGGGTTTTGGACTAGCGGGAACCACGAGCAGTACTTC.

The CDR3 region has the DNA TGTGCCAGCAGAATACAGGGGGCAGAGACCCAGTACTTC. Its translation is CASRIQGAETQYF. The chain employs TRBV27 and TRBJ2-5; TRBD1 agrees at 9 bases. The CDR3 consists of 13 residues. V was pared by 6 bases and J by 4 bases, with 3 bases of the junction left unmatched. Germline values: CDR1 MNHEY, CDR2 SMNVEV (reference sequence).

The chain combines TRBV29-1 with TRBJ2-5; D might be TRBD1 (5 bases). This CDR3 contains 13 residues. Germline-derived CDR1 and CDR2 are SQVTM and ANQGSEA. V shed 7 bases and J shed 5 bases, with 17 bases lying between them. The CDR3 coding sequence is TGCAGCGCGAAACCGACAGTTTCCGAGACCCAGTACTTC. Translation: CSAKPTVSETQYF. The whole variable domain, filled in from reference TRBV29-1 and TRBJ2-5, reads SAVISQKPSRDICQRGTSLTIQCQVDSQVTMMFWYRQQPGQSLTLIATANQGSEATYESGFVIDKFPISRPNLTFSTLTVSNMSPEDSSIYLCSAKPTVSETQYFGPGTRLLVL.

This chain connects TRBV18 to TRBJ2-3, with a weak D call TRBD2 (6 bases). The CDR3 consists of 15 residues. Trimming took 6 bases from V and 6 from J, leaving 19 bases between them. Per the germline V gene, CDR1 is KGHSH and CDR2 is LQKENI. Written as DNA, the CDR3 is TGTGCCAGCTCCACTTGGGGGGAGCCGACGGATACGCAGTATTTT. It encodes CASSTWGEPTDTQYF.

This clone turned up a few times. The V call is TRBV29-1, the J call TRBJ2-5; 9 nucleotides align to TRBD2. This CDR3 region has 12 residues. The germline gives CDR1 SQVTM, CDR2 ANQGSEA. This chain's CDR3 is CSIAGDPETQYF. The CDR3 DNA is TGCAGTATAGCGGGAGACCCAGAGACCCAGTACTTC.

V and J are TRBV7-9 and TRBJ1-1; D is uncertain. V gave up 2 bases and J gave up 5 bases, with 12 bases separating them. CDR3 size: 14 residues. CDR1 and CDR2 from the germline V gene are SEHNR and FQNEAQ (reference sequence). The CDR3 DNA sequence: TGTGCCAGCAGCTTACTAGATTTAAGGACTGAAGCTTTCTTT. It specifies CASSLLDLRTEAFF.

J is TRBJ1-2 and V is TRBV6-6; D is unresolved. The CDR3 has 14 residues. Germline CDR1 and CDR2: MNHNY and SVGAGI (reference sequence). The ends were cut back, 0 bases at V and 7 bases at J, with 12 bases in the middle. The CDR3 loop reads CASSYSIEGGGYTF. The CDR3 nucleotides read TGTGCCAGCAGTTACTCGATCGAGGGTGGTGGCTACACCTTC.

The chain is built from TRBV7-9 and TRBJ1-2; D is possibly TRBD1 (6 bases). The CDR3 sequence is 16 residues long. CDR1 SEHNR and CDR2 FQNEAQ come from the germline V gene (reference sequence). V lost 4 bases to trimming and J lost 3 bases, with 18 bases between them. The CDR3 region is CASSSPRTDTHYGYTF. As DNA, the CDR3 is TGTGCCAGCAGCTCCCCCCGGACAGACACCCACTATGGCTACACCTTC.

CDR3 in amino acids: CASSLRWVGGYNEQFF. The CDR3, as DNA: TGTGCCAGCAGTCTCCGCTGGGTGGGGGGGTACAATGAGCAGTTCTTC. The chain has TRBV28 and TRBJ2-1, with TRBD2 matching over 7 bases. This CDR3 region has 16 residues. V lost 5 bases to trimming and J lost 4 bases; unmatched junction nucleotides: 11. Germline V gene data show CDR1 as MDHEN and CDR2 as SYDVKM.

The rearrangement joins TRBV12-1 to TRBJ2-1; the DNA was not used to check the table's D call, TRBD2. TRBV12-1 is tagged as a pseudogene. The CDR3 has 18 residues. The CDR3 loop is CASSPTGLARDPDNEQFF. The CDR3 DNA reads as TGTGCCAGCAGCCCTACGGGACTAGCGCGAGACCCCGACAATGAGCAGTTCTTC.

This chain joins TRBV7-9 and TRBJ2-3, with TRBD1 matching 8 bases. Per the germline V gene, CDR1 is SEHNR and CDR2 is FQNEAQ (reference sequence). This CDR3 spans 15 amino acids. V lost 3 bases and J lost 2; bases outside the gene matches: 4. The CDR3 region is CASSFLQGATDTQYF. CDR3 sequence (DNA): TGTGCCAGCAGCTTTTTGCAGGGGGCCACAGATACGCAGTATTTT.

This clone came up once. The chain links TRBV11-1 to TRBJ1-1; possibly TRBD1 for D (6 bases). The CDR3 is 14 amino acids. Germline values: CDR1 SGHAT, CDR2 FQDESV (reference sequence). Trimming took off 5 bases at V and 5 bases at J, with 15 bases between the two ends. DNA of the CDR3: TGTGCCAGCAGCGTCATGGGGGCGCGGACTGAAGCTTTCTTT. As protein: CASSVMGARTEAFF.